This TCR beta chain was identified in a study of graft-versus-host responses after intestinal transplantation. CDR1 MRHNA and CDR2 SNTAGT come from the germline V gene. V was pared by 2 bases and J by 8 bases, with 9 bases between. The CDR3 spans 12 residues. Assay used: immunoSEQ multiplex PCR; TCRdb lists only in-frame clones, some missing. The profile shows around 50,000 clones, 85% to 90% of them singletons. The source was PBMCs, collected 26 days after transplant. This clonotype was obtained from a human patient who received an intestinal transplant, so some T cells may come from the graft donor. The J gene is TRBJ1-2, the V gene TRBV6-4; no definite D call. CDR3 coding DNA: TGTGCCAGCAGTGACGGAGTCCACGGCTACACCTTC. Translated: CASSDGVHGYTF.